The 25 T cell receptor beta chains presented below share a single source sample, sequenced in a study of lung T cells in sarcoidosis with Löfgren's syndrome. TCRdb fed the reads into MiXCR, producing one record per CDR3 protein. The data hold tens of thousands of distinct CDR3 sequences, with approximately 22% observed a single time. The specimen sequenced was CD4+ T cells from PBMCs. The source is a human donor with sarcoidosis (Löfgren's syndrome or another form), or a control subject (not recorded which).

This clonotype was observed at least ten times. The chain is built from TRBV19 and TRBJ2-1, with a weak D call TRBD2 (6 bases). There are 13 residues in the CDR3. The germline gives CDR1 LNHDA, CDR2 SQIVND (reference sequence). Trimming stripped 3 bases from V and 4 bases from J, with 7 bases between. The CDR3 loop is CASSIGGYNEQFF. In DNA, the CDR3 is TGTGCCAGTAGTATCGGAGGGTACAATGAGCAGTTCTTC.

Points on this clonotype: A much larger clone differs by one base, so this may be a read error. V gene TRBV28 combines with J gene TRBJ1-5, with a tentative D call TRBD1 (5 bases). The V and J ends lost 6 bases and 0 bases respectively, with 12 bases between them. CDR1 and CDR2 from the germline V gene are MDHEN and SYDVKM. CDR3 length: 15 amino acids. The CDR3, as DNA: TGTGCCAGCAGACCCGGGGGATTTAGCAATCAGCCCCAGCATTTT. This encodes CASRPGGFSNQPQHF.

This clonotype was seen only once. A single base separates this from a much larger clone, so it may be a read error. The chain recombines TRBV5-1 with TRBJ2-3, with 8 bases that match TRBD2. Germline V gives CDR1 SGHRS, CDR2 YFSETQ. The CDR3 sequence is 16 residues long. CDR3: CASSRQLAASTDTHYF. CDR3 nucleotides: TGCGCCAGCAGCCGCCAACTAGCGGCTAGCACAGATACGCATTATTTT. The variable domain in full, completed from reference TRBV5-1 and TRBJ2-3, reads KAGVTQTPRYLIKTRGQQVTLSCSPISGHRSVSWYQQTPGQGLQFLFEYFSETQRNKGNFPGRFSGRQFSNSRSEMNVSTLELGDSALYLCASSRQLAASTDTHYFGPGTRLTVL.

Concerning this clonotype: A read error may be the cause here, since a much bigger clone is one base away. The chain joins TRBV20-1 to TRBJ2-5, with 7 bases lining up with TRBD2. Germline V CDR1 and CDR2: DFQATT, SNEGSKA (reference sequence). V shed 6 bases, J shed 5 bases, and the junction held 12 bases outside the gene matches. There are 14 residues in the CDR3. CDR3 coding DNA: TGCAGTGCCGAGGGAGGGCGGGAGTGGGAGACCCAGTACTTC. Its protein product is CSAEGGREWETQYF.

The chain couples TRBV18 to TRBJ1-5, with D tentatively TRBD1 (6 bases). Germline V gives CDR1 KGHSH, CDR2 LQKENI. This CDR3 comprises 16 residues. The V end lost 2 bases, the J end lost 4 bases, and 15 bases lay between the germline ends. Here the CDR3 DNA reads TGTGCCAGCTCACCAATGGGACGGGGGGCAAATCAGCCCCAGCATTTT. The encoded protein is CASSPMGRGANQPQHF.

This chain joins TRBV7-9 and TRBJ2-5; possibly TRBD2 for D (6 bases). V gave up 1 base and J gave up 3 bases, with 12 bases separating them. This CDR3 has 15 residues. The germline CDR1 and CDR2 sequences are SEHNR and FQNEAQ (reference sequence). The CDR3 region has the DNA TGTGCCAGCAGCTTAGGAGGACTACTGAAAGAGACCCAGTACTTC. This translates into CASSLGGLLKETQYF.

This clonotype was counted only a few times. The J gene is TRBJ1-5, the V gene TRBV27; perhaps TRBD1 as D (5 bases). Trimming removed 6 bases from V and 2 bases from J, with 14 bases in between. The CDR3 contains 15 residues. Germline V gene data show CDR1 as MNHEY and CDR2 as SMNVEV (reference sequence). Here the CDR3 reads CASRTQGGGNQPQHF. CDR3 DNA sequence: TGTGCCAGCAGAACCCAGGGAGGGGGCAATCAGCCCCAGCATTTT.

The gene calls are TRBV2 and TRBJ1-6; D is possibly TRBD1 (5 bases). Trimming cost V 6 bases and J 6 bases, with 15 bases left between them. This CDR3 contains 15 residues. Germline assignment: CDR1 SNHLY and CDR2 FYNNEI. The CDR3 region is CASSSSGLTNSPLHF. CDR3 DNA sequence: TGTGCCAGCAGCTCCTCGGGACTGACTAATTCACCCCTCCACTTT.

This chain links TRBV5-1 with TRBJ2-3, with TRBD2 matching 8 bases. J lost 3 bases, V lost 2 bases, and 5 bases had no gene match. The CDR3 has 15 residues. Per germline, CDR1 SGHRS and CDR2 YFSETQ. The CDR3 sequence: CASSLEGLGTDTQYF. DNA for the CDR3: TGCGCCAGCAGCTTAGAGGGACTAGGGACAGATACGCAGTATTTT.

This clonotype occurred many times. V gene TRBV6-1 combines with J gene TRBJ1-5; D uncertain. CDR3 length: 14 amino acids. CDR1 is MNHNS and CDR2 is SASEGT in the germline V gene. V shed 7 bases and J shed 1 base, with 11 bases lying between them. The CDR3 spells CASNSGSSNQPQHF. The CDR3 nucleotides are TGTGCCAGCAACTCCGGTAGCAGCAATCAGCCCCAGCATTTT.

In its sample, this clonotype was seen many times. The rearrangement joins TRBV20-1 to TRBJ2-3; D unclear. V lost 7 bases, J lost 3 bases, and 11 bases lay in between. The CDR3 runs 12 residues. Germline V gene data show CDR1 as DFQATT and CDR2 as SNEGSKA (reference sequence). The CDR3 DNA is TGCAGTGTAGGTGCGGCAACAGATACGCAGTATTTT. It is translated as CSVGAATDTQYF.

The V and J genes are TRBV28 and TRBJ1-2, with 7 nucleotides matching TRBD1. After removal of 6 bases from V and 8 bases from J, the junction contained 9 bases not matched to a gene. Germline V gives CDR1 MDHEN, CDR2 SYDVKM. CDR3 size: 13 residues. DNA for the CDR3: TGTGCCAGCAGGAGACAGGGACCCTTCGGCTACACCTTC. This encodes CASRRQGPFGYTF.

This clonotype appeared many times. J is TRBJ2-3 and V is TRBV12-3 or TRBV12-4; D perhaps matches TRBD2 (6 bases). V lost 3 bases to trimming and J lost 0 bases, with 10 bases between them. This CDR3 spans 15 amino acids. As DNA, the CDR3 is TGTGCCAGCAGTTTTGAAAGCGGGAGCACAGATACGCAGTATTTT. Its protein is CASSFESGSTDTQYF.

Many counts were recorded for this clonotype. The gene calls are TRBV20-1 and TRBJ1-1; perhaps TRBD1 as D (5 bases). The CDR3 sequence is 15 residues long. The germline V gene encodes CDR1 DFQATT and CDR2 SNEGSKA (reference sequence). The germline V and J ends were trimmed by 0 bases and 1 base, with 12 bases remaining between them. CDR3 nucleotides: TGCAGTGCTAGAGATTCTAGGCAGGGGAACACTGAAGCTTTCTTT. Protein product: CSARDSRQGNTEAFF.

The rearrangement joins TRBV19 to TRBJ1-1, with a weak D call TRBD1 (5 bases). Trimming stripped 7 bases from V and 1 base from J, with 13 bases between. The V gene's germline CDR1 is LNHDA and CDR2 SQIVND (reference sequence). The CDR3 is made up of 14 amino acids. CDR3 bases: TGTGCCAGTACCCCATGGACATCGAACACTGAAGCTTTCTTT. It codes for CASTPWTSNTEAFF.

This clonotype was observed many times. This chain joins TRBV27 and TRBJ2-7; D is undetermined. The CDR3 loop spans 15 amino acids. CDR1 and CDR2 (germline): MNHEY, SMNVEV (reference sequence). V lost 2 bases, J lost 2 bases, and 13 bases lay in between. The chain's CDR3 is CASSLGYGRTYEQYF. The CDR3 DNA reads TGTGCCAGCAGTTTAGGCTACGGACGCACCTACGAGCAGTACTTC.

This clonotype was detected many times. J is TRBJ2-7 and V is TRBV20-1; D is unresolved. The V and J ends lost 6 bases and 6 bases respectively, with 21 bases between them. This CDR3 has 14 residues. Germline loops: CDR1 DFQATT, CDR2 SNEGSKA (reference sequence). CDR3 DNA sequence: TGCAGTGCCACCCCCACCGGACCTGGCGGCGAGCAGTACTTC. Its translation: CSATPTGPGGEQYF.

This clonotype showed up many times. V usage is TRBV12-3 or TRBV12-4 and J usage is TRBJ2-1; 8 positions match TRBD2. The CDR3 is 15 amino acids. V lost 5 bases, J lost 4 bases, and 7 bases stayed unmatched. CDR3 DNA sequence: TGTGCCAGCAGTGCCGAGGCGGGGGGTTACAATGAGCAGTTCTTC. Translating it yields CASSAEAGGYNEQFF.

This clonotype showed up many times. V and J are TRBV18 and TRBJ2-5; no firm D call. This CDR3 comprises 13 residues. Germline V CDR1 and CDR2: KGHSH, LQKENI. V lost 3 bases and J lost 2, with 7 bases in between. CDR3 DNA sequence: TGTGCCAGCTCACCTATGTCTCAAGAGACCCAGTACTTC. This encodes CASSPMSQETQYF.

With regard to this clonotype: A much larger clone differs from this one at a single base, so this may be a read error. This chain joins TRBV7-9 and TRBJ2-5; D not resolved. Trimming stripped 1 base from V and 2 bases from J, with 8 bases between. The CDR3 is made up of 14 amino acids. Germline V gene data show CDR1 as SEHNR and CDR2 as FQNEAQ (reference sequence). CDR3: CASSLDRPQETQYF. Here the CDR3 DNA reads TGTGCCAGCAGCTTAGATAGGCCGCAAGAGACCCAGTACTTC.

Regarding this clonotype: A much bigger clone sits one base away, suggesting this may be a read error. The genes are TRBV4-1 and TRBJ1-1; D is unresolved. The CDR3 length is 15 residues. The V and J ends lost 1 base and 3 bases respectively, with 12 bases between them. Germline CDR1 is MGHRA and CDR2 is YSYEKL. In nucleotides, the CDR3 is TGCGCCAGCAGCCAAGGGGTGGTACGGGACACTGAAGCTTTCTTT. This encodes CASSQGVVRDTEAFF.

This clonotype was found many times. V is TRBV12-3 or TRBV12-4 and J is TRBJ2-3, with D hard to call. This CDR3 has 14 amino acids. The germline V and J ends were trimmed by 8 bases and 0 bases, with 12 bases remaining between them. The CDR3 spells CASRVTESTDTQYF. The CDR3 nucleotides are TGTGCCAGCCGAGTGACCGAGAGCACAGATACGCAGTATTTT.

The chain couples TRBV20-1 to TRBJ2-1, with D possibly being TRBD2 (6 bases). Trimming removed 6 bases from V and 4 bases from J, with 19 bases in between. CDR3 length equals 15 residues. The germline CDR1 and CDR2 sequences are DFQATT and SNEGSKA (reference sequence). The CDR3 bases are TGCAGTGCAACTCGGGTGCGGCGGGGATACAATGAGCAGTTCTTC. Amino acid sequence: CSATRVRRGYNEQFF.

This clonotype was detected a few times. The chain employs TRBV6-6 and TRBJ1-6; the D gene is possibly TRBD1 (6 bases). Germline V lookup: CDR1 MNHNY, CDR2 SVGAGI (reference sequence). This CDR3 is built from 12 residues. Trimming cost V 2 bases and J 10 bases, with 6 bases left between them. The CDR3 DNA reads TGTGCCAGCAGTTACGGGGGCTCACCCCTCCACTTT. Its translation: CASSYGGSPLHF.

CDR3 DNA: TGTGCCAGCACCGGCGGGGGAGTAGGATATGGCTACACCTTC. Translated: CASTGGGVGYGYTF. The chain links TRBV2 to TRBJ1-2, with D maybe TRBD1 (5 bases). This CDR3 comprises 14 residues. Germline lookup yields CDR1 SNHLY and CDR2 FYNNEI. Trimming shortened V by 7 bases and J by 5 bases, and 17 bases separated the two germline ends.